Detailed here is one TCR beta chain. This record belongs to a study of Ad26.COV2.S vaccination and SARS-CoV-2 variants. Described treatment: some 20 received Ad26.COV2.S at low or high dose, single or two shots; five or six received placebo; per-sample allocation not given. Samples analyzed were those drawn on day 63 after the first vaccine or placebo injection. The table came from immunoSEQ multiplex PCR; TCRdb's copy has only in-frame clones and leaves some out. Found here are about half a million clones, roughly nine tenths of them singletons; the top ten hold under 2%. The TCR sequence derives from a person between 18 and 60 years old who received the Ad26.COV2.S COVID-19 vaccine or a placebo. The material sequenced was peripheral blood, taken in a trial of Ad26.COV2.S vaccine versus placebo.

The CDR3 here is CASSLTQPGPGNTIYF. The CDR3 region has the DNA TGCGCCAGCAGCTTGACACAGCCCGGGCCGGGAAACACCATATATTTT. This sequence joins TRBV5-1 and TRBJ1-3; D not certain. The CDR3 length is 16 residues. The V gene lost 1 base and the J gene lost 4 bases, with 15 bases spanning the gap. CDR1 SGHRS and CDR2 YFSETQ come from the germline V gene.